What follows is one T cell receptor (beta chain) and its context. CDR1 and CDR2 (germline): SGHTA, FQGNSA. The CDR3 spans 15 residues. The V and J ends lost 1 base and 4 bases respectively, with 13 bases between them. The sample originates from a study of blood T cell repertoires in COVID-19. About the study: Samples representing acute and convalescent COVID-19 were sourced from the United States, Italy and Spain. The cDNA or gDNA used as material had been derived from T cells, B-cell-depleted T cells, or PBMCs.

Original analysis: From reference gene primer amplification, estimates of nucleated cell counts were derived. Clones were read by immunoSEQ multiplex PCR, and TCRdb kept only the in-frame ones, dropping some. D and trimming come from the DNA, and the V and J calls and clone size come from that table. The top ten hold 9% to 15% of the sample, which has 150,000 to 200,000 clones, roughly 80% seen once. Patients at the Seattle site were enrolled during active infection and followed longitudinally. The chain is built from TRBV7-2 and TRBJ1-1; tentative D call: TRBD1 (5 bases). The receptor's source is a woman over 75 with COVID-19, enrolled during active disease. Sequencing was done on a sample of peripheral blood. The chain's CDR3 is CASSLDGGETTEAFF. CDR3 nucleotide sequence: TGTGCCAGCAGCTTAGATGGGGGGGAAACCACTGAAGCTTTCTTT.